Sequencing of this T cell receptor beta chain was carried out in a study of tumor-infiltrating lymphocytes in oesophageal squamous cell carcinoma. CDR1 and CDR2 from the germline V gene are SGHTA and FQGNSA. CDR3 length: 15 residues. The V gene end was trimmed by 1 base and the J gene end by 7 bases; junction bases not matched to a gene: 6. This clonotype was detected only a few times. TCRdb independently ran MiXCR on the PCR reads; one entry per CDR3 protein. This sample has almost 20,000 distinct CDR3 sequences; around 40% occur once, and the top ten carry approximately 6.3%. V usage is TRBV7-2 and J usage is TRBJ2-1; TRBD1 matches at 8 bases. What was sequenced was blood. This receptor was identified in a male donor with esophageal squamous cell carcinoma. CDR3 coding DNA: TGTGCCAGCAGCTTAGATCCAGGGGGCGTGAATGAGCAGTTCTTC. Its translation is CASSLDPGGVNEQFF.